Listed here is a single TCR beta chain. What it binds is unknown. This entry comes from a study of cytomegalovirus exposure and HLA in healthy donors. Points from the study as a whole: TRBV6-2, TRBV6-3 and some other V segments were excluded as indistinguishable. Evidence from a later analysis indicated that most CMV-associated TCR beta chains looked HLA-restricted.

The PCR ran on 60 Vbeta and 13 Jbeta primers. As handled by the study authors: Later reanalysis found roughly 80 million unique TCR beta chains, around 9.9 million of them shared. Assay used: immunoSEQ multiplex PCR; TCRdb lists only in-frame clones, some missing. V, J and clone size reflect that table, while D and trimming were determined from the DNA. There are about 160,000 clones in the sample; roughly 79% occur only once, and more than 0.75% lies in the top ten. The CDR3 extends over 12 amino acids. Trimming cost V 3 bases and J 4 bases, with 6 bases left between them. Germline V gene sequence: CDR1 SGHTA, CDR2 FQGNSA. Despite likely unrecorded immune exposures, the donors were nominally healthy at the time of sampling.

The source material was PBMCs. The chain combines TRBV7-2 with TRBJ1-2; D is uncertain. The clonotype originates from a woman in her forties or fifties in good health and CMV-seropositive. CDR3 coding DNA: TGTGCCAGCAGCTTCTCCTCCTATGGCTACACCTTC. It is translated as CASSFSSYGYTF.